Listed below are T cell receptor beta chains from one sample, sequenced in a study of CD8 T cells in ankylosing spondylitis. TCRdb reprocessed the 5' RACE reads with MiXCR, giving one entry per CDR3 protein. The table records just under 350,000 distinct CDR3 sequences, roughly 14% of them present only once. The sequenced material came from blood, either unsorted or a sorted T cell fraction (not recorded which). The receptors were sampled from a male donor with ankylosing spondylitis or in good health (not recorded which). CDR3s include the opening cysteine and the closing phenylalanine or tryptophan. A D gene is named only where the DNA matches it firmly. Expanded clones are given a class, and other clones once, few, many or no size at all.

D gene: TRBD2; J gene: TRBJ2-3; V gene: TRBV14; clone size: few; CDR3 protein: CASSRLAGASTDTQYF; CDR3 DNA: TGTGCCAGCAGCCGACTAGCGGGTGCTAGCACAGATACGCAGTATTTT
D gene: TRBD1; J gene: TRBJ1-4; V gene: TRBV5-1; clone size: few; CDR3 protein: CASSWTSGTGGEKLFF; CDR3 DNA: TGCGCCAGCAGCTGGACCTCCGGGACAGGGGGTGAAAAACTGTTTTTT
D gene: TRBD1; J gene: TRBJ2-1; V gene: TRBV5-1; clone size: many; CDR3 protein: CASSIGTDNEQFF; CDR3 DNA: TGCGCCAGCAGCATCGGGACAGACAATGAGCAGTTCTTC
D gene: NA; J gene: TRBJ1-2; V gene: TRBV5-1; clone size: NA; CDR3 protein: CASSPGTIGGYTF; CDR3 DNA: TGCGCCAGCAGCCCAGGGACCATCGGCGGCTACACCTTC
D gene: NA; J gene: TRBJ2-3; V gene: TRBV7-2; clone size: NA; CDR3 protein: CASSLWSSTDTQYF; CDR3 DNA: TGTGCCAGCAGCTTATGGTCAAGTACAGATACGCAGTATTTT
D gene: TRBD1; J gene: TRBJ1-2; V gene: TRBV19; clone size: NA; CDR3 protein: CASSIWRTGDPYYGYTF; CDR3 DNA: TGTGCCAGTAGTATCTGGCGGACAGGGGACCCCTACTATGGCTACACCTTC
D gene: NA; J gene: TRBJ2-3; V gene: TRBV5-1; clone size: many; CDR3 protein: CASSLGSTDTQYF; CDR3 DNA: TGTGCCAGCAGCTTGGGGAGCACAGATACGCAGTATTTT
D gene: TRBD2; J gene: TRBJ2-3; V gene: TRBV20-1; clone size: NA; CDR3 protein: CSAAGTSGRALDTQYF; CDR3 DNA: TGCAGTGCTGCTGGGACTAGCGGGAGGGCCCTAGATACGCAGTATTTT
D gene: TRBD2; J gene: TRBJ2-1; V gene: TRBV7-2; clone size: NA; CDR3 protein: CASTIAGGGSYNEQFF; CDR3 DNA: TGTGCCAGCACCATAGCGGGGGGTGGCTCCTACAATGAGCAGTTCTTC
D gene: TRBD1; J gene: TRBJ2-3; V gene: TRBV29-1; clone size: NA; CDR3 protein: CSVDDRVGTDTQYF; CDR3 DNA: TGCAGCGTTGATGACAGGGTGGGCACAGATACGCAGTATTTT
D gene: NA; J gene: TRBJ2-4; V gene: TRBV29-1; clone size: many; CDR3 protein: CSVEGGIDIQYF; CDR3 DNA: TGCAGCGTTGAAGGGGGTATAGACATTCAGTACTTC
D gene: NA; J gene: TRBJ1-1; V gene: TRBV4-2; clone size: few; CDR3 protein: CASSQEDTGNTEAFF; CDR3 DNA: TGTGCCAGCAGCCAAGAGGACACCGGCAACACTGAAGCTTTCTTT
D gene: NA; J gene: TRBJ1-2; V gene: TRBV29-1; clone size: few; CDR3 protein: CSVEKGLANYGYTF; CDR3 DNA: TGCAGCGTTGAGAAGGGCCTAGCTAACTATGGCTACACCTTC
D gene: NA; J gene: TRBJ1-3; V gene: TRBV7-2; clone size: NA; CDR3 protein: CASSRMWGSGNTIYF; CDR3 DNA: TGTGCCAGCAGTCGGATGTGGGGCTCTGGAAACACCATATATTTT
D gene: NA; J gene: TRBJ2-5; V gene: TRBV12-3/TRBV12-4; clone size: many; CDR3 protein: CASSWAGQETQYF; CDR3 DNA: TGTGCCAGCAGTTGGGCTGGCCAAGAGACCCAGTACTTC
D gene: NA; J gene: TRBJ2-7; V gene: TRBV5-5; clone size: NA; CDR3 protein: CASSGGSGQFSYEQYF; CDR3 DNA: TGTGCCAGCAGCGGGGGTAGCGGACAGTTTTCCTACGAGCAGTACTTC
D gene: NA; J gene: TRBJ1-1; V gene: TRBV3-1; clone size: few; CDR3 protein: CASSPWGARGLNTEAFF; CDR3 DNA: TGTGCCAGCAGCCCTTGGGGGGCCCGGGGCTTGAACACTGAAGCTTTCTTT
D gene: NA; J gene: TRBJ2-2; V gene: TRBV11-2; clone size: few; CDR3 protein: CASRPQAWLSNTGELFF; CDR3 DNA: TGTGCCAGCAGGCCCCAAGCTTGGCTCTCGAACACCGGGGAGCTGTTTTTT
D gene: NA; J gene: TRBJ2-2; V gene: TRBV7-2; clone size: few; CDR3 protein: CASSQGSWSTGELFF; CDR3 DNA: TGTGCCAGCAGCCAGGGGAGTTGGTCCACCGGGGAGCTGTTTTTT
D gene: NA; J gene: TRBJ1-3; V gene: TRBV2; clone size: few; CDR3 protein: CASSPPGQAGNTIYF; CDR3 DNA: TGTGCCAGCAGTCCACCGGGACAAGCTGGAAACACCATATATTTT
D gene: NA; J gene: TRBJ1-1; V gene: TRBV5-1; clone size: NA; CDR3 protein: CASSVGTGTPNTEAFF; CDR3 DNA: TGCGCCAGCAGCGTAGGAACCGGGACACCGAACACTGAAGCTTTCTTT
D gene: TRBD1; J gene: TRBJ1-1; V gene: TRBV5-6; clone size: many; CDR3 protein: CASTQGDRNTEAFF; CDR3 DNA: TGTGCCAGCACCCAAGGGGACAGGAACACTGAAGCTTTCTTT
D gene: NA; J gene: TRBJ2-7; V gene: TRBV7-9; clone size: NA; CDR3 protein: CSSSGASGQPLRSF; CDR3 DNA: TGTTCCAGCAGTGGCGCTTCTGGACAACCCCTTCGGAGCTTC
D gene: NA; J gene: TRBJ1-4; V gene: TRBV10-2; clone size: few; CDR3 protein: CASRLDTYEKLFF; CDR3 DNA: TGCGCCAGCAGGCTGGACACATATGAAAAACTGTTTTTT
D gene: NA; J gene: TRBJ2-2; V gene: TRBV6-1; clone size: few; CDR3 protein: CASSEGGAGELFF; CDR3 DNA: TGTGCCAGCAGTGAAGGGGGTGCCGGGGAGCTGTTTTTT
D gene: NA; J gene: TRBJ1-4; V gene: TRBV7-9; clone size: NA; CDR3 protein: CASSLVGGAEDEKLFF; CDR3 DNA: TGTGCCAGCAGCTTAGTTGGTGGGGCGGAGGACGAAAAACTGTTTTTT
D gene: NA; J gene: TRBJ2-3; V gene: TRBV5-5; clone size: few; CDR3 protein: CASSLGAVLSTDTQYF; CDR3 DNA: TGTGCCAGCAGCTTGGGGGCGGTCCTTAGCACAGATACGCAGTATTTT
D gene: NA; J gene: TRBJ2-5; V gene: TRBV5-1; clone size: NA; CDR3 protein: CASSLGAGLETQYF; CDR3 DNA: TGCGCCAGCAGCTTGGGGGCCGGGTTGGAGACCCAGTACTTC
D gene: NA; J gene: TRBJ2-7; V gene: TRBV10-3; clone size: NA; CDR3 protein: CATRVERYEQYF; CDR3 DNA: TGTGCCACCAGGGTTGAGAGGTACGAGCAGTACTTC
D gene: NA; J gene: TRBJ2-2; V gene: TRBV3-1; clone size: few; CDR3 protein: CASSQRQVTGELFF; CDR3 DNA: TGTGCCAGCAGCCAACGGCAGGTCACCGGGGAGCTGTTTTTT
D gene: NA; J gene: TRBJ1-5; V gene: TRBV12-3/TRBV12-4; clone size: NA; CDR3 protein: CASRPGVGNQPQHF; CDR3 DNA: TGTGCCAGCAGGCCCGGTGTTGGCAATCAGCCCCAGCATTTT
D gene: NA; J gene: TRBJ2-3; V gene: TRBV20-1; clone size: few; CDR3 protein: CSPYSEGTDTQYF; CDR3 DNA: TGCAGTCCCTACTCCGAGGGAACAGATACGCAGTATTTT
D gene: NA; J gene: TRBJ2-5; V gene: TRBV29-1; clone size: many; CDR3 protein: CSVEGRFQETQYF; CDR3 DNA: TGCAGCGTTGAAGGCAGGTTCCAAGAGACCCAGTACTTC
D gene: NA; J gene: TRBJ2-3; V gene: TRBV18; clone size: few; CDR3 protein: CASSPYGTDTQYF; CDR3 DNA: TGTGCCAGCTCACCATATGGCACAGATACGCAGTATTTT
D gene: TRBD1; J gene: TRBJ2-1; V gene: TRBV3-1; clone size: few; CDR3 protein: CASSQWGQGNEQFF; CDR3 DNA: TGTGCCAGCAGCCAATGGGGACAGGGTAATGAGCAGTTCTTC
D gene: NA; J gene: TRBJ2-1; V gene: TRBV6-5; clone size: few; CDR3 protein: CASSYREDGEQFF; CDR3 DNA: TGTGCCAGCAGTTACAGGGAAGACGGTGAGCAGTTCTTC
D gene: NA; J gene: TRBJ2-2; V gene: TRBV12-3/TRBV12-4; clone size: NA; CDR3 protein: CASKWRTESTGELFF; CDR3 DNA: TGTGCCAGCAAGTGGAGGACAGAGTCCACCGGGGAGCTGTTTTTT
D gene: NA; J gene: TRBJ2-1; V gene: TRBV21-1; clone size: NA; CDR3 protein: CASSKRGTGFNEQFF; CDR3 DNA: TGTGCCAGCAGCAAAAGGGGGACAGGGTTCAATGAGCAGTTCTTC
D gene: TRBD2; J gene: TRBJ2-1; V gene: TRBV20-1; clone size: few; CDR3 protein: CSARGTSLYNEQFF; CDR3 DNA: TGCAGTGCTAGGGGGACTAGTTTGTACAATGAGCAGTTCTTC
D gene: NA; J gene: TRBJ1-5; V gene: TRBV20-1; clone size: many; CDR3 protein: CSASSGTSRNQPQHF; CDR3 DNA: TGCAGTGCTTCCTCCGGGACATCGAGAAATCAGCCCCAGCATTTT
D gene: NA; J gene: TRBJ1-1; V gene: TRBV6-5; clone size: NA; CDR3 protein: CASSYSYGRNTEAFF; CDR3 DNA: TGTGCCAGCAGTTACAGTTATGGCAGAAACACTGAAGCTTTCTTT
D gene: NA; J gene: TRBJ2-3; V gene: TRBV20-1; clone size: few; CDR3 protein: CSANYQLTQTDTQYF; CDR3 DNA: TGCAGTGCGAATTACCAATTAACACAGACAGATACGCAGTATTTT
D gene: NA; J gene: TRBJ1-1; V gene: TRBV6-5; clone size: many; CDR3 protein: CASSSIVGGTEAFF; CDR3 DNA: TGTGCCAGCAGTTCCATAGTCGGGGGCACTGAAGCTTTCTTT
D gene: TRBD2; J gene: TRBJ2-3; V gene: TRBV7-2; clone size: NA; CDR3 protein: CASSPKGGGKDTQYF; CDR3 DNA: TGTGCCAGCAGCCCGAAGGGCGGGGGTAAAGATACGCAGTATTTT